This is a list of T cell receptor beta chains from one sample in a study of shared clonotypes between healthy human individuals. Clones were sequenced by immunoSEQ multiplex PCR, and TCRdb holds only the in-frame ones, with some missing. This repertoire shows approximately 1.9 million clones, about 94% found once; its top ten account for about 1.7%. Sequences were obtained from naive CD8+ T cells from PBMCs. The receptor set was obtained from a man between 18 and 35 years old in good health. Some clones in this sample may be carry-over from other donors' samples. CDR3s include the opening cysteine and the closing phenylalanine or tryptophan. A D gene is named only where the DNA matches it firmly. Clone size is stated in some rows and not others, as once, few, many or a class when expanded.

>TRBV9|TRBJ2-1|-|TRBD2
TGTGCCAGCAGCGTAGGCGGGAGGGCTTGGGAGCAGTTCTTC
CASSVGGRAWEQFF
>TRBV15|TRBJ2-1|-|TRBD2
TGTGCCACCAGCATTGAGCGGGAGAGAGGAGATGAGCAGTTCTTC
CATSIERERGDEQFF
>TRBV25-1|TRBJ2-1|-|-
TGTGCCAGCAGTGCCACGTTTGGTGAGCAGTTCTTC
CASSATFGEQFF
>TRBV28|TRBJ2-3|-|TRBD2
TGTGCCAGCAGTTCCTATGGCGGGAGGGCCGGGGTAGATACGCAGTATTTT
CASSSYGGRAGVDTQYF
>TRBV7-9|TRBJ2-5|-|-
TGTGCCAGCAGCTCGATATCAAGAGGACCGGGCCAAGAGACCCAGTACTTC
CASSSISRGPGQETQYF
>TRBV6-5|TRBJ2-7|-|-
TGTGCCAGCAGTGCCCAGCACAGGGTCCATCGCGAGCAGTACTTC
CASSAQHRVHREQYF
>TRBV5-1|TRBJ2-7|-|-
TGCGCCAGCAGCTGGGAGTCGGGGTCGGGCTACGAGCAGTACTTC
CASSWESGSGYEQYF
>TRBV29-1|TRBJ2-3|-|TRBD2
TGCAGCGTGCTAGCGGGAGTCGTAGATACGCAGTATTTT
CSVLAGVVDTQYF
>TRBV4-3|TRBJ2-1|-|-
TGCGCCAGCAGCCAAGATGGGGCGGGGAGATACAATGAGCAGTTCTTC
CASSQDGAGRYNEQFF
>TRBV9|TRBJ2-1|-|-
TGTGCCAGCAGCGTCAGCTCAGCCGGGGAGCAGTTCTTC
CASSVSSAGEQFF
>TRBV5-4|TRBJ2-1|-|TRBD2
TGTGCCAGCAGCCTGAACCGGGACTATCCCTACAATGAGCAGTTCTTC
CASSLNRDYPYNEQFF
>TRBV4-3|TRBJ2-5|-|-
TGCGCCAGCAGCCGAACAACCGGGACACACCAAGAGACCCAGTACTTC
CASSRTTGTHQETQYF
>TRBV5-1|TRBJ2-2|-|TRBD1
TGCGCCAGCTTCTTGGGACAGGGACGAAGGGGGGAGCTGTTTTTT
CASFLGQGRRGELFF
>TRBV19|TRBJ2-7|-|-
TGTGCCAGTAGTATAGGAAGGGCAGGGTACGAGCAGTACTTC
CASSIGRAGYEQYF
>TRBV4-1|TRBJ2-2|-|TRBD2
TGCGCCAGCAGCCAATACCCCCCGGGGAGGGTGAACACCGGGGAGCTGTTTTTT
CASSQYPPGRVNTGELFF
>TRBV27|TRBJ2-1|-|-
TGTGCCAGCAGTTTAGCCACGAACACGGGCAATGAGCAGTTCTTC
CASSLATNTGNEQFF
>TRBV27|TRBJ2-7|-|TRBD1
TGTGCCAGCAGCCACGCGGGACAGGGGATATACGAGCAGTACTTC
CASSHAGQGIYEQYF
>TRBV19|TRBJ2-7|-|-
TGTGCCAGTAGCACCTTGAGTCATGGCTACGAGCAGTACTTC
CASSTLSHGYEQYF
>TRBV19|TRBJ2-3|-|-
TGTGCCAGTACCCCTAGTATGGGGGCCACAGATACGCAGTATTTT
CASTPSMGATDTQYF
>TRBV13|TRBJ2-7|-|TRBD2
TGTGCCAGCAGCGGTCAAGGACTAGCGGATTCCTACGAGCAGTACTTC
CASSGQGLADSYEQYF
>TRBV14|TRBJ2-1|-|-
TGTGCCAGCAGCCAACCCGACAGTTTGACCTACAATGAGCAGTTCTTC
CASSQPDSLTYNEQFF
>TRBV27|TRBJ2-2|-|-
TGTGCCAGCAGTTTACTGAAAACCGGGGAGCTGTTTTTT
CASSLLKTGELFF
>TRBV4-3|TRBJ1-2|-|TRBD1
TGCGCCAGCAGCCAAGAGTGGACAGGGAGCCAGTACTATGGCTACACCTTC
CASSQEWTGSQYYGYTF
>TRBV28|TRBJ1-4|few|-
TGTGCCAGCACCACCAGCTGGAGAAATGAAAAACTGTTTTTT
CASTTSWRNEKLFF
>TRBV4-1|TRBJ2-2|-|TRBD2
TGCGCCAGCAGCCCCCGGACTAGCTCGACCGGGGAGCTGTTTTTT
CASSPRTSSTGELFF
>TRBV11-2|TRBJ2-1|once|TRBD2
TGTGCCAGCAGCCCCCGTCCCGGGACTAGCGGGAGCACCAATGAGCAGTTCTTC
CASSPRPGTSGSTNEQFF
>TRBV27|TRBJ2-3|-|-
TGTGCCAGCAGTCCGCGGACAGACACAGATACGCAGTATTTT
CASSPRTDTDTQYF
>TRBV7-9|TRBJ2-7|-|-
TGTGCCAGCAGCGAGCTCGGGAACTACGAGCAGTACTTC
CASSELGNYEQYF
>TRBV7-9|TRBJ2-7|-|TRBD2
TGTGCCAGCAGCTCATCCGGGACTATCACGTACGAGCAGTACTTC
CASSSSGTITYEQYF
>TRBV29-1|TRBJ2-7|-|-
TGCAGCGTCACCGACGGCTCCTACGAGCAGTACTTC
CSVTDGSYEQYF
>TRBV2|TRBJ2-5|-|-
TGTGCCAGCAGTGAATCCGGGGGCGCGAAGACCCAGTACTTC
CASSESGGAKTQYF
>TRBV19|TRBJ1-1|few|-
TGTGCCAGTAGTTTGGCGGAGACTGAAGCTTTCTTT
CASSLAETEAFF
>TRBV29-1|TRBJ2-6|-|-
TGCAGCGTCACTAACGGGACACGCCCGGGAGGGGCCAACGTCCTGACTTTC
CSVTNGTRPGGANVLTF
>TRBV27|TRBJ2-1|-|TRBD2
TGTGCCAGCAGTTTACGGGTGCTAGCGGGAGCCCAGGAGCAGTTCTTC
CASSLRVLAGAQEQFF
>TRBV29-1|TRBJ2-5|once|-
TGCAGCGTTGTCAAGTATCGGTTGTCAGGGGCCTTCAAAGAGACCCAGTACTTC
CSVVKYRLSGAFKETQYF